This T cell receptor (beta chain) was obtained from a study of T-cell memory formation after mild COVID-19. About the research overall: Clusters of TCRs were largely donor specific.

Study-wide results and caveats: Second-wave clones peaking on day 37 lacked confirmed SARS-CoV-2 specificity. Day 15 to 85 contractors were CD4/CD8 balanced; later expanders leaned CD4+. Researchers report contracting CD4+ clones mostly in CM and EM, with CD8+ clones in EMRA.

TCRdb reanalysed the 5' RACE reads using MiXCR and keeps one entry per CDR3 protein. Of around 300,000 distinct CDR3 sequences listed, 15% to 20% are singletons. Remarks on this clonotype: The target antigen is unknown.

Deletions cut 7 bases from V and 2 bases from J, with 9 bases between. The CDR3 is made up of 13 amino acids. From germline, CDR1 is ENHRY and CDR2 SYGVKD. This TCR was recovered from a man in his late teens or twenties who had mild COVID-19 (a few samples of this study predate the infection). Cell type and time point are not known. The sample consisted of PBMCs or a T cell subset sorted from them (not recorded which). The chain links TRBV10-3 to TRBJ2-1; tentatively, D is TRBD2 (5 bases). The CDR3 coding sequence is TGTGCCATCACCTCCGGGACCTACAATGAGCAGTTCTTC. Its protein product is CAITSGTYNEQFF.